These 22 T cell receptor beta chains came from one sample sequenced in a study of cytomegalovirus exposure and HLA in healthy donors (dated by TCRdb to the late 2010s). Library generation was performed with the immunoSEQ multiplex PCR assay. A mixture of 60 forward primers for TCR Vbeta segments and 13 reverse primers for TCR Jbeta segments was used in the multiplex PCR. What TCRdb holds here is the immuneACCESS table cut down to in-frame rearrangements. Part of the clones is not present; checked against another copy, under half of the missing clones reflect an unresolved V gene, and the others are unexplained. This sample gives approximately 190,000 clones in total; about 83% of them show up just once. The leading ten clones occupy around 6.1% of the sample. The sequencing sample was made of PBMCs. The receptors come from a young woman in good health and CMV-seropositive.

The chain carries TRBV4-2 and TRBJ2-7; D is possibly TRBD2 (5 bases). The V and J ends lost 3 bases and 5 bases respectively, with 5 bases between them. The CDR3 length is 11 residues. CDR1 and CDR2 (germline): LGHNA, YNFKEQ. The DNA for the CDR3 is TGTGCCAGCAGCCAGAGGGACGAGCAGTACTTC. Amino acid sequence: CASSQRDEQYF.

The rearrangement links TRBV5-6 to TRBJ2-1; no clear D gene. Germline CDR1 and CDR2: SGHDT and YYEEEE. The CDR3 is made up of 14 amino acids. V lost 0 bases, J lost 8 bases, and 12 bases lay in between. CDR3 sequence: CASSLAALGHEQFF. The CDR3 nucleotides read TGTGCCAGCAGCTTGGCAGCCCTGGGCCATGAGCAGTTCTTC.

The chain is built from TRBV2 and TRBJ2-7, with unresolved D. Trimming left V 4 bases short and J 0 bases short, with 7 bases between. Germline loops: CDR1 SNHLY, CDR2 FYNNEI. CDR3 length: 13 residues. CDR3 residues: CASSVQFSYEQYF. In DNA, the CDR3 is TGTGCCAGCAGTGTACAGTTCTCCTACGAGCAGTACTTC.

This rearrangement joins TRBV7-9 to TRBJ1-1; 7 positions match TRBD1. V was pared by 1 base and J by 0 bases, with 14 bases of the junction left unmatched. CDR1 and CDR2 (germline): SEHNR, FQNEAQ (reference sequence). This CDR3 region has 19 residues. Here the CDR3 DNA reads TGTGCCAGCAGCTTAGGTCTTTCCTCCGGGACAGATATGAACACTGAAGCTTTCTTT. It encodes CASSLGLSSGTDMNTEAFF.

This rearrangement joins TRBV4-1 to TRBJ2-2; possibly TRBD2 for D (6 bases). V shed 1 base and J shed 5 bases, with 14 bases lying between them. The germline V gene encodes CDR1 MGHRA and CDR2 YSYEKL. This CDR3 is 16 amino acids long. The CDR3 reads CASSQVAGGGTGELFF. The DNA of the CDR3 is TGCGCCAGCAGCCAAGTAGCAGGAGGAGGGACCGGGGAGCTGTTTTTT.

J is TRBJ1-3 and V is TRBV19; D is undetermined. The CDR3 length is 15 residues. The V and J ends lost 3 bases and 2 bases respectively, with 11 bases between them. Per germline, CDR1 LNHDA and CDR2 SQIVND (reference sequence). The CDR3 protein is CASSMVSGAGNTIYF. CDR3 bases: TGTGCCAGTAGTATGGTCTCAGGCGCTGGAAACACCATATATTTT. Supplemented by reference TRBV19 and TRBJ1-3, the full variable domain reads DGGITQSPKYLFRKEGQNVTLSCEQNLNHDAMYWYRQDPGQGLRLIYYSQIVNDFQKGDIAEGYSVSREKKESFPLTVTSAQKNPTAFYLCASSMVSGAGNTIYFGEGSWLTVV.

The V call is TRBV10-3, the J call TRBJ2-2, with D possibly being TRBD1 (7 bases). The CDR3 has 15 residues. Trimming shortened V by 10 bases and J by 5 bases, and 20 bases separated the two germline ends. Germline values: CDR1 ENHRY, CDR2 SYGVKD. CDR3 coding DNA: TGTGCCACAGGGGGGAGCCGATCCCAAACCGGGGAGCTGTTTTTT. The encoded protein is CATGGSRSQTGELFF.

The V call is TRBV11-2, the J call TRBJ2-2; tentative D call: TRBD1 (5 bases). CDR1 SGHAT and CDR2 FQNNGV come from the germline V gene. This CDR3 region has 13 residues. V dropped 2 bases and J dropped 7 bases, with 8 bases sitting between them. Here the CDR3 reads CASSLWGDGELFF. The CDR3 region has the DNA TGTGCCAGCAGCTTATGGGGCGACGGGGAGCTGTTTTTT.

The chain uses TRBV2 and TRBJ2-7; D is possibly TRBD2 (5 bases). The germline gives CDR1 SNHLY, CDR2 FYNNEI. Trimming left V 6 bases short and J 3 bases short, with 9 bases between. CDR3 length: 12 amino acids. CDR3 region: CASRRGIYEQYF. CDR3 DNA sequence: TGTGCCAGCAGAAGAGGGATCTACGAGCAGTACTTC. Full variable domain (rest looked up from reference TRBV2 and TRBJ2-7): EPEVTQTPSHQVTQMGQEVILRCVPISNHLYFYWYRQILGQKVEFLVSFYNNEISEKSEIFDDQFSVERPDGSNFTLKIRSTKLEDSAMYFCASRRGIYEQYFGPGTRLTVT.

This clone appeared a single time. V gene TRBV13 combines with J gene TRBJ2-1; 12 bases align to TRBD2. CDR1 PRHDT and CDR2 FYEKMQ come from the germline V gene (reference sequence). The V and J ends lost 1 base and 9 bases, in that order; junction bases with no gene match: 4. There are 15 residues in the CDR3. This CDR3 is CASSLETSGGSEQFF. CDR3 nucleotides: TGTGCCAGCAGCTTAGAGACTAGCGGGGGTAGTGAGCAGTTCTTC. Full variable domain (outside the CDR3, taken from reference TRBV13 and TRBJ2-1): AAGVIQSPRHLIKEKRETATLKCYPIPRHDTVYWYQQGPGQDPQFLISFYEKMQSDKGSIPDRFSAQQFSDYHSELNMSSLELGDSALYFCASSLETSGGSEQFFGPGTRLTVL.

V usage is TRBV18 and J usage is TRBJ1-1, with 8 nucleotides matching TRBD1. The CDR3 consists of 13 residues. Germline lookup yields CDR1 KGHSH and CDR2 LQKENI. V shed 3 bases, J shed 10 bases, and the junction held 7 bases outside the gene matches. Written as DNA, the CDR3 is TGTGCCAGCTCACCCGACAGACAGGGGCGAGCTTTCTTT. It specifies CASSPDRQGRAFF. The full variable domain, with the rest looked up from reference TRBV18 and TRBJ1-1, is NAGVMQNPRHLVRRRGQEARLRCSPMKGHSHVYWYRQLPEEGLKFMVYLQKENIIDESGMPKERFSAEFPKEGPSILRIQQVVRGDSAAYFCASSPDRQGRAFFGQGTRLTVV.

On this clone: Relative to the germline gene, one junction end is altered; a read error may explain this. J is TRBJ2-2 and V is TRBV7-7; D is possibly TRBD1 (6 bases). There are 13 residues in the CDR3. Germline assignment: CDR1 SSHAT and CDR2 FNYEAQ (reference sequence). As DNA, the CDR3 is TGTGCTAGCAGCCTCCAGGGGTCCGGGGAGCTGTTTTTT. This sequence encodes CASSLQGSGELFF.

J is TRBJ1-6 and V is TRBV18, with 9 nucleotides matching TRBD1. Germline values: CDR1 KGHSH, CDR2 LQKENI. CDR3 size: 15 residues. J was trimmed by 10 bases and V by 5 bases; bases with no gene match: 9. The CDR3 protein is CASSEVQGAGSPLHF. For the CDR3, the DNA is TGTGCCAGCTCAGAAGTACAGGGGGCAGGGTCACCCCTCCACTTT.

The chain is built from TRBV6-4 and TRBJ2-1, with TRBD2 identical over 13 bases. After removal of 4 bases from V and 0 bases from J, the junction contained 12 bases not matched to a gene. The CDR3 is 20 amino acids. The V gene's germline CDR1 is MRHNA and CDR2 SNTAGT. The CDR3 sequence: CASSAGRLAGGLSSYNEQFF. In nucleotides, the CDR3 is TGTGCCAGCAGTGCCGGCCGACTAGCGGGGGGCTTAAGCTCCTACAATGAGCAGTTCTTC.

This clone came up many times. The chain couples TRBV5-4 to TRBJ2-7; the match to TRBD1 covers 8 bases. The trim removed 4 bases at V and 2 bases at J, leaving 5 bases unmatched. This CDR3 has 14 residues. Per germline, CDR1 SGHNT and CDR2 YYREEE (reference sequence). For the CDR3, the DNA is TGTGCCAGCAGCAGGCAGGGGGCCACCTACGAGCAGTACTTC. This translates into CASSRQGATYEQYF.

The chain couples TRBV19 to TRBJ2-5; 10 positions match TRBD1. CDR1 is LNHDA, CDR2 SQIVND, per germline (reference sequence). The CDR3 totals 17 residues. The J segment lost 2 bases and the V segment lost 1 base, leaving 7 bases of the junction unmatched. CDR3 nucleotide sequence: TGTGCCAGTAGTATAGGGAGGACAGGGGGTGCACAAGAGACCCAGTACTTC. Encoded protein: CASSIGRTGGAQETQYF.

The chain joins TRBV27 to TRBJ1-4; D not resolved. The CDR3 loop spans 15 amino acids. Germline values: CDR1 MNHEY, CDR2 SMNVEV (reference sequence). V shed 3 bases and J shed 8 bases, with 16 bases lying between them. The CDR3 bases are TGTGCCAGCAGTTTGGTACGGACTAGGAGAGAAAAACTGTTTTTT. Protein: CASSLVRTRREKLFF.

CDR3 sequence reads: CASSRDRGAPGRANVLTF. The CDR3 nucleotides read TGTGCCAGTAGTAGGGACAGGGGGGCGCCTGGAAGGGCCAACGTCCTGACTTTC. The chain employs TRBV19 and TRBJ2-6; 11 bases are a match to TRBD1. This CDR3 contains 18 residues. Germline V lookup: CDR1 LNHDA, CDR2 SQIVND (reference sequence). Germline trimming cut 4 bases from V and 5 bases from J; bases unmatched to any gene: 10.

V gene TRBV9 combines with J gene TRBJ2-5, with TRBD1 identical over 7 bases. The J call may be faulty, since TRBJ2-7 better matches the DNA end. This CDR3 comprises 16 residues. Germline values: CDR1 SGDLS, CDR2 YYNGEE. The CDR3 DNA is TGTGCCAGCAGCGGGAGCCGGGACAGTTCCATATACGAGCAGTACTTC. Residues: CASSGSRDSSIYEQYF.

In DNA, the CDR3 is TGTGCCAGCAGCTTAGACCTTCGACAGGGTGGCTATGGCTACACCTTC. It codes for CASSLDLRQGGYGYTF. The chain has TRBV11-2 and TRBJ1-2; 7 positions agree with TRBD1. Germline V gene lookup returns CDR1 SGHAT and CDR2 FQNNGV. CDR3 length: 16 residues. V gave up 0 bases and J gave up 4 bases; unmatched junction bases: 8. Full variable domain (missing parts from reference TRBV11-2 and TRBJ1-2): EAGVAQSPRYKIIEKRQSVAFWCNPISGHATLYWYQQILGQGPKLLIQFQNNGVVDDSQLPKDRFSAERLKGVDSTLKIQPAKLEDSAVYLCASSLDLRQGGYGYTFGSGTRLTVV.

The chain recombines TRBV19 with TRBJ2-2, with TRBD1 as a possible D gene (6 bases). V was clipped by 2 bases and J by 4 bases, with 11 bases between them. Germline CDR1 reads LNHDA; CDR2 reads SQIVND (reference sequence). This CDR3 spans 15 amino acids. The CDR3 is CASSITGSSTGELFF. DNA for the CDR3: TGTGCCAGTAGTATAACAGGGTCGAGCACCGGGGAGCTGTTTTTT.

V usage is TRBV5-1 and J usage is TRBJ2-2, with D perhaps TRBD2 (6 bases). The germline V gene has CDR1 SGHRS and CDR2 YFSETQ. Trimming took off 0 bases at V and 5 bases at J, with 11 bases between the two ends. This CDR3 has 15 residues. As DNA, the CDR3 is TGCGCCAGCAGCTTGGTCTGGGGGGATACCGGGGAGCTGTTTTTT. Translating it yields CASSLVWGDTGELFF.